The sequence of this T cell receptor beta chain was determined in a study of CXCR3-negative and CXCR3-positive naive CD8 T cells. TRB cDNA was prepared as libraries by UMI-labeled 5' RACE. TCRdb re-called the 5' RACE reads; every CDR3 protein appears as one record, without DNA. The listing records some 150,000 distinct CDR3 sequences. General study findings and limits: CXCR3-positive naive cells carried more hydrophobic TRB CDR3s than CXCR3-negative naive cells did.

As to this clonotype: What it binds is not known.

The TCR originated in a human donor in good health. Some clones in this sample may be carry-over from other donors' samples. Sequenced input: naive CXCR3+ CD8+ T cells from blood. The subset was: CD45RO-CCR7+CD27+CD95- naive CD8+ T cells expressing CXCR3 (TNR3+).

CDR3 amino acids: CATSSGGTLQETQYF. The chain employs TRBV15 and TRBJ2-5; as DNA is missing, the TRBD1 call by TCRdb cannot be tested. Germline V lookup: CDR1 LNHNV, CDR2 YYDKDF (reference sequence). The CDR3 loop spans 15 amino acids.